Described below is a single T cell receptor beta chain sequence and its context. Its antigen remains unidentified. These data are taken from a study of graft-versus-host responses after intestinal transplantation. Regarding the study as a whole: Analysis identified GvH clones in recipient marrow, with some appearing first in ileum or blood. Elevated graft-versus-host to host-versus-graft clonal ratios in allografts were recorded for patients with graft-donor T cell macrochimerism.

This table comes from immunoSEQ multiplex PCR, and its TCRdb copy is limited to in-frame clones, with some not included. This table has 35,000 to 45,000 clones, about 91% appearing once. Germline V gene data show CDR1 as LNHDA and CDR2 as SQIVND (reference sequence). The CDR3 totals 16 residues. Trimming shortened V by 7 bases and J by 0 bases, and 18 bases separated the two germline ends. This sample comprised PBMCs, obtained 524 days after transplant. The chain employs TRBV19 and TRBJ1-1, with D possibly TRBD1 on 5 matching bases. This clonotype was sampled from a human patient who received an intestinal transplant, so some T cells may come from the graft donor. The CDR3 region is CASKWTNQALNTEAFF. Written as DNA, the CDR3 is TGTGCCAGTAAATGGACAAATCAGGCGCTGAACACTGAAGCTTTCTTT.